The T cell receptor beta chain under discussion was sequenced for a study of molecular identifiers for immune sequencing clone quantification. There are 15 residues in the CDR3. Germline V gives CDR1 SGHRS, CDR2 YFSETQ. V was shortened by 2 bases and J by 1 base, with 11 bases between the two germline ends. General observations from the study: Clones above 20 RNA copies contained over 97% of effector molecules and under 1% of naive molecules.

This clonotype was counted many times. The antigen is not known. Previously reported methods and listed TCR primers produced the bulk TCR libraries. TCRdb re-derived calls from the PCR reads in MiXCR, one entry per CDR3 protein. The data hold about 65,000 distinct CDR3 sequences, with about 17% observed a single time. Sorted naive CD8 T cells were those defined as CD8+CD4-CCR7+CD45RA+. The clonotype originates from a human donor in good health. Some libraries in this study had Jurkat cell RNA spiked in. The specimen was naive CD8+ T cells from blood, with Jurkat cell RNA spiked in. Stated subset: FACS-sorted CD8+CD4-CCR7+CD45RA+ naive T cells. The gene calls are TRBV5-1 and TRBJ2-3; no firm D call. The CDR3 bases are TGCGCCAGCAGCTTAATTGATAGGGGCACAGATACGCAGTATTTT. Translation gives CASSLIDRGTDTQYF.